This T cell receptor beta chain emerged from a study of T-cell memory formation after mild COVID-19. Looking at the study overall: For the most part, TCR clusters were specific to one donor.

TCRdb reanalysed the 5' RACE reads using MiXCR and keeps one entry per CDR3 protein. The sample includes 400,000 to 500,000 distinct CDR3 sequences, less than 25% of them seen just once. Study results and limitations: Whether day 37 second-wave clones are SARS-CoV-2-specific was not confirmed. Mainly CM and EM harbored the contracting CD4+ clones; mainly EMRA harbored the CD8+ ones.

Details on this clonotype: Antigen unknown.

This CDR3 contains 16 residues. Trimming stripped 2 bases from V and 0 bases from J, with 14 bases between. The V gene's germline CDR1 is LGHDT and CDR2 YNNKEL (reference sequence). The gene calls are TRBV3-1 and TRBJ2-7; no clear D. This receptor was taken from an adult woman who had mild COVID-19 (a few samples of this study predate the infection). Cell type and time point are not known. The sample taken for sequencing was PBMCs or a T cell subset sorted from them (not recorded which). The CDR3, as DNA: TGTGCCAGCAGCCAACCGGGTGCGGCTAGCTCCTACGAGCAGTACTTC. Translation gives CASSQPGAASSYEQYF.